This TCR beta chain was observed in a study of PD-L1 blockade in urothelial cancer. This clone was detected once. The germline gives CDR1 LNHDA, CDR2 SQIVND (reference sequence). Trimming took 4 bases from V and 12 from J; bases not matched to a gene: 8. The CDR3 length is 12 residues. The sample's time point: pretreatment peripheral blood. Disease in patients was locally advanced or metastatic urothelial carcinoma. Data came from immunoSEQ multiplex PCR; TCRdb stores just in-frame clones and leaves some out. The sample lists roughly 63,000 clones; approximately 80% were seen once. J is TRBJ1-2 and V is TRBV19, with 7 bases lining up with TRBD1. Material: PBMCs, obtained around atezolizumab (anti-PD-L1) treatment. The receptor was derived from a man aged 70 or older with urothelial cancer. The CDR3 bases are TGTGCCAGTAGTACCGGACAGGAGGGTGACACCTTC. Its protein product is CASSTGQEGDTF.